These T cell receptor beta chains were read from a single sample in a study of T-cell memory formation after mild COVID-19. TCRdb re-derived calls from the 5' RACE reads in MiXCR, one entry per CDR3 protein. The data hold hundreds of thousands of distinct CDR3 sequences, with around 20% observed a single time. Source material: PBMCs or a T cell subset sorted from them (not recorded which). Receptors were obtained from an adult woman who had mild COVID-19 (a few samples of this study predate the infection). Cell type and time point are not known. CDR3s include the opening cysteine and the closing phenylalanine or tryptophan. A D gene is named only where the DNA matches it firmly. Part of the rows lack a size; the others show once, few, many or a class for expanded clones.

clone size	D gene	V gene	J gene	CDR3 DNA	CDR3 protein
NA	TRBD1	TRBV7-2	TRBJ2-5	TGTGCCAGCAGCCCCCGCGCAGGGGGCGCGTTGGAGACCCAGTACTTC	CASSPRAGGALETQYF
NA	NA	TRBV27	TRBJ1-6	TGTGCCAGCAGTTCGGGACGCATCCATAATTCACCCCTCCACTTT	CASSSGRIHNSPLHF
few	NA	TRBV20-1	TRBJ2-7	TGCAGTGCTTCCGACAGATCGGGATACGAGCAGTACTTC	CSASDRSGYEQYF
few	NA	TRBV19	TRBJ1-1	TGTGCCAGTAGTCCAGGGATCATGAACACTGAAGCTTTCTTT	CASSPGIMNTEAFF
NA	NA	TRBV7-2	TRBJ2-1	TGTGCCAGCAGCGGGGCCTACAATGAGCAGTTCTTC	CASSGAYNEQFF
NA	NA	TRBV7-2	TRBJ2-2	TGTGCCAGCAGCTTAATCGGACCAGCCACCGGGGAGCTGTTTTTT	CASSLIGPATGELFF
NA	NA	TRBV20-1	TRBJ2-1	TGCAGTGTGCATGAGTGGAACTCCTACAATGAGCAGTTCTTC	CSVHEWNSYNEQFF
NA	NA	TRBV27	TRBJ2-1	TGTGCCAGCACCCGACGGGGGCCGAACCTCAATGAGCAGTTCTTC	CASTRRGPNLNEQFF
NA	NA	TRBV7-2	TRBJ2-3	TGTGCCAGCAGCTTAGCCGCGGGGCTGGTAACAGATACGCAGTATTTT	CASSLAAGLVTDTQYF
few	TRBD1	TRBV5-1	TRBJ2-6	TGCGCCAGCAGCTTTCGACAGGGGACAGGTGGGGCCAACGTCCTGACTTTC	CASSFRQGTGGANVLTF
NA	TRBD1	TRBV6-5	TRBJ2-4	TGTGCCAGCAGTCTGGACAGGGACACTTACATTCAGTACTTC	CASSLDRDTYIQYF
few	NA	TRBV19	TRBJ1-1	TGTGCCAGTAGTATGCAGGGAACGAACACTGAAGCTTTCTTT	CASSMQGTNTEAFF
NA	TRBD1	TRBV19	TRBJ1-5	TGTGCCAGTGGACAGGTTCAGCCCCAGCATTTT	CASGQVQPQHF
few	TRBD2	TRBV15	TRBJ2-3	TGTGCCACCAGCACGTTAGCGGGAGGGCCTAGCACAGATACGCAGTATTTT	CATSTLAGGPSTDTQYF
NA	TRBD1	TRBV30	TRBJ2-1	TGTGCCTGGAGTGTACCAAAGACAGGGGGACGCGATGAGCAGTTCTTC	CAWSVPKTGGRDEQFF
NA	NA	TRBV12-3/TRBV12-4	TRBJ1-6	TGTGCCAGCAGTTTGCAGGCATATTCACCCCTCCACTTT	CASSLQAYSPLHF
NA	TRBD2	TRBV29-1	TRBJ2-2	TGCAGCGTTGTGGCGGGGGGAAGAGCCGGGGAGCTGTTTTTT	CSVVAGGRAGELFF
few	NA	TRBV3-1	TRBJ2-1	TGTGCCAGCAGCTTACTTATCAATGAGCAGTTCTTC	CASSLLINEQFF
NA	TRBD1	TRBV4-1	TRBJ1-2	TGCGCCAGCAGCCAAGCCAGGGGGCAGAACGGCTACACCTTC	CASSQARGQNGYTF
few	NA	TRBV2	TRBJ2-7	TGTGCCAGCAGCCCTGGGGCTTACTACGAGCAGTACTTC	CASSPGAYYEQYF
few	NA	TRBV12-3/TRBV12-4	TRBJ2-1	TGTGCCAGCAGTCCCCCGAGGGGACGCTCCTACAATGAGCAGTTCTTC	CASSPPRGRSYNEQFF
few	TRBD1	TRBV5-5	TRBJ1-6	TGTGCCAGCAGCCCGGACAGGTATAATTCACCCCTCCACTTT	CASSPDRYNSPLHF
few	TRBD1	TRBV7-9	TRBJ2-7	TGTGCCAGCAGCCCCGACCGGACAGGTTTGGACTTC	CASSPDRTGLDF
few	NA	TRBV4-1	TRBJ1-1	TGCGCCAGCAGCAGCGGCGTATTGGGTGGCACTGAAGCTTTCTTT	CASSSGVLGGTEAFF
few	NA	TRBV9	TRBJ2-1	TGTGCCAGCAGCGGATTCCACGGGAGTCTTAATGAGCAGTTCTTC	CASSGFHGSLNEQFF
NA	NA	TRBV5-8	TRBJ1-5	TGTGCCAGCAGTTCAGGGGAGGTGAGCAATCAGCCCCAGCATTTT	CASSSGEVSNQPQHF
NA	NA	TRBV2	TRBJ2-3	TGTGCCAGCAGTGTGGAGGGCACAGATACGCAGTATTTT	CASSVEGTDTQYF
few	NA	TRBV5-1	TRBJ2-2	TGCGCCAGCAGCTTGGTGGTTGCACTCGCGAACACCGGGGAGCTGTTTTTT	CASSLVVALANTGELFF
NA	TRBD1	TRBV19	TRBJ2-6	TGTGCCAGTAGCCGGGACAGGTTGAACTCTGGGGCCAACGTCCTGACTTTC	CASSRDRLNSGANVLTF
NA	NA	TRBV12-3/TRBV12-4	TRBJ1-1	TGTGCCAGCAGATCAAGGACAGCCATGAACACTGAAGCTTTCTTT	CASRSRTAMNTEAFF
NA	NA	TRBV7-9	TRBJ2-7	TGTGCCAGCAGCATCCCCTTAGGGGACACGACGACCTACGAGCAGTACTTC	CASSIPLGDTTTYEQYF
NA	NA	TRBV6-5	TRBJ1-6	TGTGCCAGCAGCCGCCCGCGAGGCCGCCCAAATTCACCCCTCCACTTT	CASSRPRGRPNSPLHF
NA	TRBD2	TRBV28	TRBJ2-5	TGTGCCAGCAGTCTAGCGGGGTTCGAAGAGACCCAGTACTTC	CASSLAGFEETQYF
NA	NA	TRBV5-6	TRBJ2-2	TGTGCCAGCAGTCGGGTAGGGGGGAAGGCCGGGGAGCTGTTTTTT	CASSRVGGKAGELFF
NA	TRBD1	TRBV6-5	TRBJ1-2	TGTGCCAGCAGTTACACCGACAGGGGCTATGGCTACACCTTC	CASSYTDRGYGYTF
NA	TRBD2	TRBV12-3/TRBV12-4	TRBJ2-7	TGTGCCAGCAAACTAGCGGGAGGAAGTCTAGGCTACGAGCAGTACTTC	CASKLAGGSLGYEQYF
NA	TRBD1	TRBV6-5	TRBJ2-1	TGTGCCAGCAGTTACGACAGGGGGCTCTACAATGAGCAGTTCTTC	CASSYDRGLYNEQFF
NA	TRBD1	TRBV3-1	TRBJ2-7	TGTGCCAGTTTGGGGACAGCTCTCTACGAGCAGTACTTC	CASLGTALYEQYF
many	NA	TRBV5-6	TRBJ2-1	TGTGCCAGCAGCGCACAGGGTCGCTCCTACAATGAGCAGTTCTTC	CASSAQGRSYNEQFF
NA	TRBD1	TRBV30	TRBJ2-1	TGTGCCTGTTGGGACAGGGCATTTGAGCAGTTCTTC	CACWDRAFEQFF
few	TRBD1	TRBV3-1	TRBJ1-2	TGTGCCAGCAGCACTAACACAGGGGGCAGGGGCTACACCTTC	CASSTNTGGRGYTF
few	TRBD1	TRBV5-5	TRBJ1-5	TGTGCCAGCAGCCTGGGACAGGCAAGGGGACAGCCCCAGCATTTT	CASSLGQARGQPQHF
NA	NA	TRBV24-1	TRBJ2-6	TGTGCCACCAGTGAAATCCACCCGACAGGCCCCGGGGGGGCCAACGTCCTGACTTTC	CATSEIHPTGPGGANVLTF
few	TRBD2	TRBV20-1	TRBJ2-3	TGCAGTGCTTTAGCGCGGGGGGTGCTCACAGATACGCAGTATTTT	CSALARGVLTDTQYF
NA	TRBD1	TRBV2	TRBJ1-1	TGTGCCAGCAGTCCTCCCGGGACAGGGTTTGGAGCTTTCTTT	CASSPPGTGFGAFF